Sequencing of this T cell receptor (beta chain) was carried out in a study of blood T cell repertoires in COVID-19 (dated by TCRdb to 2019 to 2021). Context from the whole study: The collaborator samples originated in the United States, Italy and Spain and spanned the acute and convalescent phases of COVID-19. The material from the prospective study consisted of cDNA or gDNA derived from T cells, B-cell-depleted T cells, or PBMCs. The dataset comprised deeply sampled blood TCRbeta repertoires from subjects exposed to, actively infected with, or recovered from COVID-19. A freely available public database, intended as a resource for researchers studying the immune response to SARS-CoV-2, is where the repertoires were released. Samples came from the ongoing ImmuneRACE study (first 160 participants) plus 1,254 subjects from 6 global collaborators. Nearly every sample came with metadata listing a de-identified subject ID, COVID-19 status, age in years and sex. HLA class I and class II types, where available, came from metadata supplied by the sample provider rather than from assay-based typing.

The immunoSEQ Assay, a bias-controlled multiplex PCR, was used to amplify TCRbeta CDR3 regions from genomic DNA. Processing in the source paper ran as follows. Within the assay, amplification of reference gene primers was used to estimate how many nucleated cells each sample contained. To quantify the absolute abundance of each unique TCRbeta CDR3 rearrangement, sequence reads were collapsed and filtered. Productive Simpson clonality was computed per sample as the square root of Simpson's diversity index over productive rearrangements. What TCRdb holds here is the immuneACCESS table cut down to in-frame rearrangements. Part of the clones is not present; checked against another copy, under half of the missing clones reflect an unresolved V gene, and the others are unexplained. The V and J calls and clone size are taken from that table; D and trimming were inferred from the DNA. Counted in this sample were 200,000 to 250,000 clones; 80% to 90% of them appeared once. The ten largest account for over 3% of the sample.

From its cysteine to its phenylalanine, the CDR3 spans 14 amino acids. The only DNA kept is the CDR3, 42 bases in frame from the first base. A distance of 10 bases separates the germline ends of V and J, which lose 1 base and 4 bases respectively. CDR1 and CDR2 are drawn from the germline V gene (reference sequence): SEHNR, FQNEAQ. Enrolling through a virtual design, the prospective study's participants ranged in age from roughly 18 to 89 years and lived across 24 United States geographic areas. In the prospective study, cohorts were assigned on the basis of participant-reported clinical history obtained from a screening survey and a study questionnaire. Each participant in the prospective study had whole blood, serum and a nasopharyngeal or oropharyngeal swab collected by mobile phlebotomists. Participants in the prospective study had the option to provide additional blood draws and questionnaires over a roughly two-month period. Before DNA extraction, blood samples from the prospective study were shipped at room temperature or frozen.

General conclusions and limits of the study: The amount of clinical and demographic metadata varied by source and participant and was provided uncurated.

A note on this clone: Its specific antigen is unknown. Base qualities are not provided; no much larger clone lies one nucleotide away.

Source material: PBMCs or T cells enriched from blood (not recorded which). This chain joins TRBV7-9 to TRBJ1-2, with the D gene too uncertain to name. The receptor was isolated from a woman aged 40-49 years with acute COVID-19. The DNA sequence is given as TGTGCCAGCAGCTTAGATGGCCAGATCTATGGCTACACCTTC. The encoded protein is CASSLDGQIYGYTF.